A single sample is the source of the 30 T cell receptor beta chains below, sequenced in a study of blood T cell repertoires in COVID-19. This table comes from immunoSEQ multiplex PCR, and its TCRdb copy is limited to in-frame clones, with some not included. The data contain 270,000 or so clones, 80% to 90% of them singletons. The specimen sequenced was peripheral blood. All receptors derive from a woman aged 35 to 49 who had recovered from COVID-19.

This clone was detected a few times. This sequence joins TRBV5-5 and TRBJ2-2, with 7 positions matching TRBD1. The CDR3 consists of 14 residues. V was pared by 5 bases and J by 6 bases, with 7 bases of the junction left unmatched. The germline CDR1 and CDR2 sequences are SGHKS and YYEKEE (reference sequence). The CDR3 sequence is CASRAGTVAGELFF. CDR3 bases: TGTGCCAGCAGGGCCGGGACAGTAGCCGGGGAGCTGTTTTTT.

V gene TRBV28 combines with J gene TRBJ1-1; D is undetermined. Germline-derived CDR1 and CDR2 are MDHEN and SYDVKM. The CDR3 runs to 13 residues. V lost 6 bases and J lost 4, with 12 bases in between. CDR3 in DNA: TGTGCCAGCAGGGGTGGGAGGTCCACTGAAGCTTTCTTT. As protein: CASRGGRSTEAFF.

This chain joins TRBV27 and TRBJ1-4; D gene unclear. Deletions cut 1 base from V and 3 bases from J, with 12 bases between. The germline V gene has CDR1 MNHEY and CDR2 SMNVEV (reference sequence). The CDR3 extends over 16 amino acids. Here the CDR3 DNA reads TGTGCCAGCAGTTTATACCCTGGGAGGGCTAATGAAAAACTGTTTTTT. Protein sequence: CASSLYPGRANEKLFF.

This sequence joins TRBV3-1 (or the pseudogene TRBV3-2) and TRBJ2-7; tentative D call: TRBD2 (6 bases). With 0 bases removed from V and 6 bases from J, the gap between germline ends came to 18 bases. CDR3 length: 16 residues. Germline CDR1 and CDR2: LGHDT and YNNKEL (reference sequence). CDR3 sequence reads: CASSQDGPGDKSEQYV. The CDR3 DNA is TGTGCCAGCAGCCAAGATGGGCCGGGAGATAAGAGCGAGCAGTACGTC.

V usage is TRBV9 and J usage is TRBJ2-3; 7 nucleotides agree with TRBD2. The CDR3 contains 15 residues. V lost 0 bases to trimming and J lost 4 bases; unmatched junction nucleotides: 5. The germline gives CDR1 SGDLS, CDR2 YYNGEE. In DNA, the CDR3 is TGTGCCAGCAGCGTAGATGGACTAGGCCCAGATACGCAGTATTTT. Translating gives CASSVDGLGPDTQYF.

The chain couples TRBV5-1 to TRBJ2-1; 10 nucleotides agree with TRBD2. The CDR3 length is 16 residues. The V and J ends lost 2 bases and 7 bases, in that order; junction bases with no gene match: 9. CDR1 and CDR2 from the germline V gene are SGHRS and YFSETQ. The CDR3 DNA reads as TGCGCCAGCAGCTTAGAGCGGGGGGGCCTGGAAAATGAGCAGTTCTTC. This encodes CASSLERGGLENEQFF. The whole variable domain, filled in from reference TRBV5-1 and TRBJ2-1, reads KAGVTQTPRYLIKTRGQQVTLSCSPISGHRSVSWYQQTPGQGLQFLFEYFSETQRNKGNFPGRFSGRQFSNSRSEMNVSTLELGDSALYLCASSLERGGLENEQFFGPGTRLTVL.

The genes are TRBV30 and TRBJ1-6, with 8 bases aligning to TRBD1. The ends lost 6 bases at V and 1 base at J; junction bases unmatched: 17. The CDR3 is made up of 19 amino acids. Germline assignment: CDR1 GTSNPN and CDR2 SVGIG (reference sequence). CDR3 nucleotides: TGTGCCTGCACCGGCTCGAGGACAGGGATTGGATCCTATAATTCACCCCTCCACTTT. Protein product: CACTGSRTGIGSYNSPLHF.

This chain uses TRBV5-4 with TRBJ2-7; 7 nucleotides line up with TRBD1. The CDR3 runs 13 residues. After removal of 4 bases from V and 3 bases from J, the junction contained 4 bases not matched to a gene. Germline V gene sequence: CDR1 SGHNT, CDR2 YYREEE (reference sequence). CDR3: CASSNWDSYEQYF. CDR3 nucleotide sequence: TGTGCCAGCAGCAACTGGGACAGCTACGAGCAGTACTTC.

In DNA form, the CDR3 reads TGTGCCAGCAGCCCAGGGGCCCTAATGAACACTGAAGCTTTCTTT. Translating it yields CASSPGALMNTEAFF. The V gene is TRBV28, the J gene TRBJ1-1; TRBD1 is a possible D gene (6 bases). The germline V and J ends were trimmed by 6 bases and 0 bases, with 14 bases remaining between them. This CDR3 contains 15 residues. CDR1 is MDHEN and CDR2 is SYDVKM in the germline V gene.

This clone has only one observation. The rearrangement joins TRBV30 to TRBJ1-3, with TRBD1 matching 7 bases. Per germline, CDR1 GTSNPN and CDR2 SVGIG (reference sequence). V dropped 7 bases and J dropped 0; count of bases not matched to a gene: 6. This CDR3 spans 14 amino acids. In nucleotides, the CDR3 is TGTGCCTACCAGGGGGATCGCTCTGGAAACACCATATATTTT. It specifies CAYQGDRSGNTIYF.

The chain employs TRBV11-3 and TRBJ1-1; D call uncertain. This CDR3 is built from 14 residues. CDR1 is SGHNT, CDR2 YENEEA, per germline. V lost 9 bases and J lost 0, with 14 bases in between. This chain's CDR3 is CASAPSGMNTEAFF. The CDR3 nucleotides read TGTGCCAGTGCCCCGTCGGGGATGAACACTGAAGCTTTCTTT.

V and J are TRBV19 and TRBJ2-5; D is possibly TRBD1 (5 bases). The CDR3 consists of 15 residues. Germline V gives CDR1 LNHDA, CDR2 SQIVND (reference sequence). With 8 bases removed from V and 1 base from J, the gap between germline ends came to 17 bases. CDR3 in DNA: TGTGCCAGTGGGCCCTTAGACAGACCCCAAGAGACCCAGTACTTC. It specifies CASGPLDRPQETQYF. Filled out from reference TRBV19 and TRBJ2-5, the complete variable domain reads DGGITQSPKYLFRKEGQNVTLSCEQNLNHDAMYWYRQDPGQGLRLIYYSQIVNDFQKGDIAEGYSVSREKKESFPLTVTSAQKNPTAFYLCASGPLDRPQETQYFGPGTRLLVL.

The chain combines TRBV19 with TRBJ1-1; 8 bases are a match to TRBD1. Germline trimming cut 10 bases from V and 4 bases from J; bases unmatched to any gene: 5. The CDR3 has 12 residues. Looked up from germline, CDR1 is LNHDA and CDR2 is SQIVND (reference sequence). The CDR3 protein is CATQGAFTEAFF. The CDR3, as DNA: TGTGCCACCCAGGGGGCGTTCACTGAAGCTTTCTTT.

The genes are TRBV11-2 and TRBJ2-3; 10 positions agree with TRBD1. The CDR3 runs 15 residues. Germline values: CDR1 SGHAT, CDR2 FQNNGV. J was trimmed by 4 bases and V by 3 bases; bases with no gene match: 4. The CDR3 region has the DNA TGTGCCAGCAGCTTGTGGGACAGGGGTTCAGATACGCAGTATTTT. Protein product: CASSLWDRGSDTQYF.

This chain connects TRBV28 to TRBJ2-3; TRBD2 matches 12 bases. Germline values: CDR1 MDHEN, CDR2 SYDVKM. The length of the CDR3 is 16 residues. V trimming: 4 bases; J trimming: 5 bases; junction bases outside the gene matches: 7. The CDR3, as DNA: TGTGCCAGCAGTTCTAGCGGGAGGGCATTAGAAGATACGCAGTATTTT. Translating it yields CASSSSGRALEDTQYF.

This chain connects TRBV11-1 to TRBJ1-2, with a weak D call TRBD1 (5 bases). Between the trimmed V and J ends, which lost 1 base and 2 bases, there was a span of 11 bases. Germline CDR1 is SGHAT and CDR2 is FQDESV (reference sequence). This CDR3 is 15 amino acids long. The CDR3 region is CASSLGRGANYGYTF. In DNA, the CDR3 is TGTGCCAGCAGCTTAGGAAGGGGCGCCAACTATGGCTACACCTTC.

V usage is TRBV4-3 and J usage is TRBJ2-2, with 9 bases lining up with TRBD2. The CDR3 consists of 18 residues. Losses at the gene ends were 0 bases for V and 0 bases for J; bases not matched to a gene: 5. From germline, CDR1 is LGHNA and CDR2 YSLEER. This CDR3 is CASSQEDRGRANTGELFF. In nucleotides, the CDR3 is TGCGCCAGCAGCCAAGAGGATCGCGGGAGGGCGAACACCGGGGAGCTGTTTTTT.

The gene calls are TRBV12-3 or TRBV12-4 and TRBJ2-1; TRBD1 agrees at 7 bases. The J segment lost 10 bases and the V segment lost 6 bases, leaving 9 bases of the junction unmatched. CDR3 size: 13 residues. CDR3 DNA: TGTGCCAGCAGACCTGACAGGGCCAAGGAGCAGTTCTTC. Amino acid sequence: CASRPDRAKEQFF.

This clone was seen a single time. The CDR3 DNA reads as TGTGCCAGCAGCTCGGGACTAGCGGTCTACGAGCAGTACGTC. This sequence encodes CASSSGLAVYEQYV. This chain uses TRBV5-6 with TRBJ2-7; TRBD2 matches at 11 bases. V was clipped by 3 bases and J by 3 bases; unmatched bases: 2. The CDR3 has 14 residues. Germline CDR1 is SGHDT and CDR2 is YYEEEE.

The rearrangement uses TRBV5-6 and TRBJ2-1, with D possibly TRBD1 on 6 matching bases. Trimming pared 3 bases from V and 4 bases from J, leaving 14 bases between. Per germline, CDR1 SGHDT and CDR2 YYEEEE. The length of the CDR3 is 15 residues. CDR3 coding DNA: TGTGCCAGCAGCTCAGGGGCCCCTGAGTACAATGAGCAGTTCTTC. Its protein is CASSSGAPEYNEQFF.

The rearrangement joins TRBV11-2 to TRBJ2-5; TRBD1 matches at 7 bases. The length of the CDR3 is 14 residues. CDR1 and CDR2 (germline): SGHAT, FQNNGV. J lost 1 base, V lost 6 bases, and 5 bases had no gene match. The CDR3 bases are TGTGCCAGCAGACAAGGACAGGTCCAAGAGACCCAGTACTTC. Amino acid sequence: CASRQGQVQETQYF.

The chain is built from TRBV19 and TRBJ1-5; 9 bases are shared with TRBD1. This CDR3 spans 14 amino acids. The J segment lost 5 bases and the V segment lost 6 bases, leaving 5 bases of the junction unmatched. CDR1 and CDR2 from the germline V gene are LNHDA and SQIVND (reference sequence). The CDR3 DNA reads TGTGCCAGTAGGACCAACAGGGGGCATCAGCCCCAGCATTTT. Its translation is CASRTNRGHQPQHF.

This rearrangement joins TRBV5-6 to TRBJ2-3; maybe TRBD2 (5 bases). The CDR3 runs to 17 residues. V dropped 4 bases and J dropped 3 bases, with 21 bases sitting between them. Germline CDR1 SGHDT, CDR2 YYEEEE. The CDR3 region is CASSPTRDTVITDTQYF. The CDR3 DNA reads as TGTGCCAGCAGCCCGACCCGGGATACCGTAATAACAGATACGCAGTATTTT.

The chain uses TRBV19 and TRBJ1-1; a weak D match, TRBD1 (5 bases). This CDR3 comprises 13 residues. The germline V and J ends were trimmed by 7 bases and 5 bases, with 14 bases remaining between them. Germline assignment: CDR1 LNHDA and CDR2 SQIVND (reference sequence). Written as DNA, the CDR3 is TGTGCCAGTACGCAAGGGGTTTGGACTGAAGCTTTCTTT. This gives the protein CASTQGVWTEAFF. The full variable domain, with the rest looked up from reference TRBV19 and TRBJ1-1, is DGGITQSPKYLFRKEGQNVTLSCEQNLNHDAMYWYRQDPGQGLRLIYYSQIVNDFQKGDIAEGYSVSREKKESFPLTVTSAQKNPTAFYLCASTQGVWTEAFFGQGTRLTVV.

The chain carries TRBV5-1 and TRBJ2-3; a possible D gene is TRBD2 (6 bases). The CDR3 loop spans 14 amino acids. The V end was cut by 5 bases, the J end by 2 bases, with 12 bases between. CDR1 and CDR2 (germline): SGHRS, YFSETQ. The CDR3 DNA sequence: TGCGCCAGCAGTCCGGGGGTTAACACAGATACGCAGTATTTT. It codes for CASSPGVNTDTQYF.

The J gene is TRBJ1-3, the V gene TRBV30, with 11 bases aligning to TRBD1. The V gene end was trimmed by 3 bases and the J gene end by 7 bases; junction bases not matched to a gene: 5. Germline CDR1 GTSNPN, CDR2 SVGIG (reference sequence). The CDR3 is 14 residues long. The CDR3 spells CAWSPGQGANTIYF. As DNA, the CDR3 is TGTGCCTGGAGCCCTGGACAGGGGGCGAACACCATATATTTT.

In its sample, this clone was seen once. In the same sample, other DNA sequences code for this CDR3. The J gene is TRBJ1-1, the V gene TRBV7-9, with D possibly being TRBD1 (5 bases). Trimming left V 2 bases short and J 3 bases short, with 7 bases between. The CDR3 loop spans 13 amino acids. The V gene's germline CDR1 is SEHNR and CDR2 FQNEAQ (reference sequence). Here the CDR3 DNA reads TGTGCCAGCAGCTTACGGGGGGACACTGAAGCTTTCTTT. Translating it yields CASSLRGDTEAFF.

The genes are TRBV28 and TRBJ1-2, with a weak D call TRBD1 (6 bases). Germline values: CDR1 MDHEN, CDR2 SYDVKM. Trimming took off 10 bases at V and 5 bases at J, with 14 bases between the two ends. This CDR3 has 12 residues. CDR3: CATKQGYYGYTF. The CDR3 DNA reads as TGTGCCACCAAACAGGGTTATTATGGCTACACCTTC.

This chain connects TRBV4-1 to TRBJ1-4; perhaps TRBD1 as D (6 bases). Deletions cut 0 bases from V and 3 bases from J, with 14 bases between. Looked up from germline, CDR1 is MGHRA and CDR2 is YSYEKL. CDR3 size: 17 residues. CDR3 amino acids: CASSQEAGKGANEKLFF. The DNA of the CDR3 is TGCGCCAGCAGCCAAGAGGCTGGGAAGGGGGCTAATGAAAAACTGTTTTTT.

The chain couples TRBV18 to TRBJ1-1; 7 positions agree with TRBD1. This CDR3 contains 14 residues. V was clipped by 6 bases and J by 2 bases; unmatched bases: 6. Germline V gene lookup returns CDR1 KGHSH and CDR2 LQKENI. DNA for the CDR3: TGTGCCAGCTCGCGTACAGGGGTTAACACTGAAGCTTTCTTT. Amino acid sequence: CASSRTGVNTEAFF.